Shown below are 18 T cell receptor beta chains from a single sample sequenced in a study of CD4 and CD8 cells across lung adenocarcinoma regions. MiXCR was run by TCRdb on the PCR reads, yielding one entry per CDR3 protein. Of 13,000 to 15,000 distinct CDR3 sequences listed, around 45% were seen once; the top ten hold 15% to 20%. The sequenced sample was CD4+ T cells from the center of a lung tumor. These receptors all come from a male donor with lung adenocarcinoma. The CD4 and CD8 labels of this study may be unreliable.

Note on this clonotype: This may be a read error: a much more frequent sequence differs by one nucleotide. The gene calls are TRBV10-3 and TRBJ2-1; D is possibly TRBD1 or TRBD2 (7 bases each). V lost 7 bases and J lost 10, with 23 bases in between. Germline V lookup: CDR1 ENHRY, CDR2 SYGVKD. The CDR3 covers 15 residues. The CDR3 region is CAIKREGARVGEQFF. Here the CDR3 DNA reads TGTGCCATCAAAAGGGAGGGGGCGCGGGTAGGCGAGCAGTTCTTC.

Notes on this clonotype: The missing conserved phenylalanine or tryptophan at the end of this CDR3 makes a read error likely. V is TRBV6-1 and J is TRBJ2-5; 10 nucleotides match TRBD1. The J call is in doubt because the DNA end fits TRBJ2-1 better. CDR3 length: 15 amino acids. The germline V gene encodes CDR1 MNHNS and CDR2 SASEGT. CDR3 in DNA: TGTGCCAGCAGTGATCTGACAGGGGGCCCTGAGACCCAGTTCTTG. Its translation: CASSDLTGGPETQFL.

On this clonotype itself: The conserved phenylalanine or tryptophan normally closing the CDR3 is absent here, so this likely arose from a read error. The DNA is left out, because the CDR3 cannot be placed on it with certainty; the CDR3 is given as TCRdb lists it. CDR3 residues: CAITVSRVP. The V and J genes are TRBV10-3 and TRBJ2-1; the table's D call TRBD1 went unverified against the DNA. The CDR3 has 9 amino acids, counting both end residues. Per the germline V gene, CDR1 is ENHRY and CDR2 is SYGVKD.

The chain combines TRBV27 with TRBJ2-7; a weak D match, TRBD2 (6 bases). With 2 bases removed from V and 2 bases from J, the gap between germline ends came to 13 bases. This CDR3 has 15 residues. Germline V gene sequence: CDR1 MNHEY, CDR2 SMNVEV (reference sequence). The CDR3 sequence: CASSLTRDSTYEQYF. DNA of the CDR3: TGTGCCAGCAGTTTAACCCGGGACTCAACCTACGAGCAGTACTTC.

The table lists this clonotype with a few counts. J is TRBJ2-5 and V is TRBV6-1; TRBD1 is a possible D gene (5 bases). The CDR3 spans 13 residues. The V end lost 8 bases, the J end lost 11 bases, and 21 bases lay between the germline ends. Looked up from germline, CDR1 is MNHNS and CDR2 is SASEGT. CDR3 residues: CASGSGPHNEQYF. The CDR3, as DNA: TGTGCCAGCGGATCAGGGCCACACAATGAGCAGTACTTC.

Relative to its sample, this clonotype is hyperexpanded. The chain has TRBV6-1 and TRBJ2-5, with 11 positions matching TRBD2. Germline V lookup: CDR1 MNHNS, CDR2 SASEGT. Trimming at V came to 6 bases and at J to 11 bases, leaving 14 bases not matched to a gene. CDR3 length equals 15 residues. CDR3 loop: CASRNELAGGPQQYF. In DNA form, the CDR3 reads TGTGCCAGCAGGAACGAGCTAGCGGGAGGCCCCCAGCAGTACTTC.

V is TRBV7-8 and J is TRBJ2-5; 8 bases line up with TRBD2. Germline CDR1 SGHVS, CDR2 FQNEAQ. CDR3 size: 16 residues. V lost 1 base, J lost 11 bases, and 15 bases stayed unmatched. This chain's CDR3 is CASSLVASGYYNEQYF. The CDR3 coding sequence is TGTGCCAGCAGCTTAGTGGCTAGCGGGTACTACAATGAGCAGTACTTC.

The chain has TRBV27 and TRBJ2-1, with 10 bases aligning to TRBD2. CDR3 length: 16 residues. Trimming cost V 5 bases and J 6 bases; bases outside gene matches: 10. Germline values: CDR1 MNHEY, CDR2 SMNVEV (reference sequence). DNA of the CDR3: TGTGCCAGCAGTCCATATCTAGCGGGAGAGGCCAATGAGCAGTTCTTC. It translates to CASSPYLAGEANEQFF.

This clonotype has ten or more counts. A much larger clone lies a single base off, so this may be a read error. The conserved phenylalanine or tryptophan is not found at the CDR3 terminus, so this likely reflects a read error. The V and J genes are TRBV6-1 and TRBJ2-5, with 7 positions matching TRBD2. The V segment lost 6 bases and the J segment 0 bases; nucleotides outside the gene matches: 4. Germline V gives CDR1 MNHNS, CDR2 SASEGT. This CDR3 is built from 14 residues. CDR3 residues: CASRGLLYQETQYL. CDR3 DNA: TGTGCCAGCAGGGGACTACTGTACCAAGAGACCCAGTACTTA.

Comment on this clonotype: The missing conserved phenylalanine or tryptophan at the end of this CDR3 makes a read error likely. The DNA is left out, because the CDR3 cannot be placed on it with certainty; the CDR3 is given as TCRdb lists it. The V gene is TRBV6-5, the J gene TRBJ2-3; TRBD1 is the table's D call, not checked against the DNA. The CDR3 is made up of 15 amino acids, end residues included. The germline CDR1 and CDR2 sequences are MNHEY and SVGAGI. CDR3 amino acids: CASSYSPWGADTPYS.

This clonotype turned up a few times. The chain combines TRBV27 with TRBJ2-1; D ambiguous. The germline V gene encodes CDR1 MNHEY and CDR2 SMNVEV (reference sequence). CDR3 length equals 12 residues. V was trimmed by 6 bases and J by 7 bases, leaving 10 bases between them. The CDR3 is CASSPRANEQFF. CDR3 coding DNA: TGTGCCAGCAGCCCTCGCGCGAATGAGCAGTTCTTC.

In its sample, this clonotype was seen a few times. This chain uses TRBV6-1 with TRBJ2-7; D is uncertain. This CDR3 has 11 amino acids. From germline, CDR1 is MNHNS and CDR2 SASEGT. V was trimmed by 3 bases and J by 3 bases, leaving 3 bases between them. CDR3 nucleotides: TGTGCCAGCAGTGAGAACTACGAGCAGTACTTC. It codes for CASSENYEQYF.

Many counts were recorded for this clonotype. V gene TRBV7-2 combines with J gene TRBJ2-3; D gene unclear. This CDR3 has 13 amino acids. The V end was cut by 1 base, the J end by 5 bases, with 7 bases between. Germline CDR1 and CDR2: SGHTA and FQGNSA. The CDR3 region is CASSLVGGDTQYF. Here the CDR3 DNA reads TGTGCCAGCAGCTTAGTCGGTGGAGATACGCAGTATTTT.

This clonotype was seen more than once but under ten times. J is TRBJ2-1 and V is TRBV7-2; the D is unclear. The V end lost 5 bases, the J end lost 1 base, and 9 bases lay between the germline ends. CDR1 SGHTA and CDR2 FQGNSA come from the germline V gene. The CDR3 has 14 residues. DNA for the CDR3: TGTGCCAGCAGCCGACAATTTTCCTACAATGAGCAGTTCTTC. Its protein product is CASSRQFSYNEQFF.

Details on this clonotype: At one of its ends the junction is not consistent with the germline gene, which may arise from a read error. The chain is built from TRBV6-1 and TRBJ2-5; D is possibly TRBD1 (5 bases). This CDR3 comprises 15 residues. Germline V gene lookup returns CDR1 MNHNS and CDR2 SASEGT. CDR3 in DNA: TGTGGCAGCAGGGTCGTGGGCCGTGACCAAGACACCCAGTACTTC. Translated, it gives CGSRVVGRDQDTQYF.

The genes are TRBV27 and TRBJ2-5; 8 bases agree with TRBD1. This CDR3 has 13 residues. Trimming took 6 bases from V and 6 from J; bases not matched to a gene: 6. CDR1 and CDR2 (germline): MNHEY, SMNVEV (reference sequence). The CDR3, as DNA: TGTGCCAGCAGGGTGACAGGGGTGAAGACCCAGTACTTC. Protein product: CASRVTGVKTQYF.

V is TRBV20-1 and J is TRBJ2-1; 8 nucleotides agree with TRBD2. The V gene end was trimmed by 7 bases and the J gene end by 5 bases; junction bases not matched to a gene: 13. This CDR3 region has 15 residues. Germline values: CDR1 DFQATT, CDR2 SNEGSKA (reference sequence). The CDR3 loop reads CSGSGGEMANNEQFF. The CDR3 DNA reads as TGCAGTGGATCCGGGGGGGAGATGGCCAACAATGAGCAGTTCTTC.

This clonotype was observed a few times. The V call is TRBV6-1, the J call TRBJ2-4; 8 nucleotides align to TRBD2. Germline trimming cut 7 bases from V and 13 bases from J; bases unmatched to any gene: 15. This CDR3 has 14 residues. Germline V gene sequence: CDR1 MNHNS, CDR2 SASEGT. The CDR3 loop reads CASTRTSGNNEQYF. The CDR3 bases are TGTGCCAGCACGCGAACTAGCGGAAACAATGAGCAGTACTTC.